These 5 T cell receptor beta chains were sequenced from one sample in a study of T cells in women clearing cervical HPV infection. Sequencing was performed with immunoSEQ multiplex PCR; in TCRdb, only in-frame clones are kept and a portion is missing. The data show about 22,000 clones, and the top ten clones hold 9% to 15%. The sequencing sample was made of blood buffy coat. Receptors were obtained from a woman aged 18 to 75 with a cervical HPV16 infection that either progressed to CIN3+ or cleared (not recorded which).

The sequenced CDR3 bases are TGCGCCAGCAGCTTGGGGGGACAGCTTTCACCC. This sequence encodes CASSLGGQLSP. The whole CDR3 protein reads CASSLGGQLSPLHF. The chain couples TRBV5-1 to TRBJ1-6; 7 nucleotides agree with TRBD1. The read stops 3 residues short of the end of the CDR3; the missing end is completed from the germline J gene. The CDR3 totals 14 residues. The V gene's germline CDR1 is SGHRS and CDR2 YFSETQ. Trimming cost V 0 bases and J 9 bases; bases outside gene matches: 3.

Concerning this clone itself: The junction and the germline gene differ at one end; a read error may be behind it. The CDR3 extends 3 residues past the end of the read, so its final part is completed from the germline J gene. The chain couples TRBV4-2 to TRBJ1-6; a weak D match, TRBD1 (5 bases). Germline V gene sequence: CDR1 LGHNA, CDR2 YNFKEQ. The CDR3 has 16 residues. Incomplete CDR3 DNA: TGCGCCAGCAGCCGTAAGAAGGGCGACAGAAATTCACCC. It yields the protein CASSRKKGDRNSP. Given in full, the CDR3 is CASSRKKGDRNSPLHF.

The sequenced CDR3 bases are TGCAGTGCGGATACAGGACAGGGAAAAGAGACC. Translated: CSADTGQGKET. The whole CDR3 sequence is CSADTGQGKETQYF. The chain uses TRBV20-1 and TRBJ2-5; TRBD1 matches 8 bases. The read finishes 3 residues shy of the CDR3 end, and the germline J gene is used to complete it. The V segment lost 6 bases and the J segment 3 bases; nucleotides outside the gene matches: 9. The CDR3 is made up of 14 amino acids. Germline loops: CDR1 DFQATT, CDR2 SNEGSKA (reference sequence).

Considering frequency, this clone is medium-sized. The read gets to within 3 residues of the CDR3 end, and the germline J gene fills in the rest. V and J are TRBV2 and TRBJ2-7; D possibly corresponds to TRBD1 (7 bases). The CDR3 has 14 amino acids. The germline V gene has CDR1 SNHLY and CDR2 FYNNEI. V lost 3 bases and J lost 3, with 12 bases in between. The covered CDR3 bases are TGTGCCAGCAGTGAGAACAGGGGACTCTACGAG. Translating it yields CASSENRGLYE. The CDR3, in full, reads CASSENRGLYEQYF.

Of note for this clone: The CDR3 end falls 3 residues outside the read, so it is completed with the germline J gene. This chain links TRBV14 with TRBJ2-1, with TRBD2 matching 12 bases. V lost 5 bases, J lost 6 bases, and 5 bases stayed unmatched. Germline loops: CDR1 SGHDN, CDR2 FVKESK. The CDR3 spans 15 residues. CDR3 DNA (partial): TGTGCCAGCAGCGGAACTAGCGGGGGGTTCAATGAG. Amino acids: CASSGTSGGFNE. The entire CDR3 is CASSGTSGGFNEQFF.